What follows are 2 T cell receptor beta chains derived from one specimen sequenced in a study of blood T cell repertoires in COVID-19. This table comes from immunoSEQ multiplex PCR, and its TCRdb copy is limited to in-frame clones, with some not included. The table records about 110,000 clones, 88% of them present only once. The sample consisted of peripheral blood. Receptor source: a woman in her fifties or sixties with acute or convalescent COVID-19.

The gene calls are TRBV2 and TRBJ1-1; no clear D gene. V lost 3 bases and J lost 2, with 13 bases in between. The CDR3 contains 15 residues. Germline V gene data show CDR1 as SNHLY and CDR2 as FYNNEI. CDR3 nucleotide sequence: TGTGCCAGCAGTGAGGAGGGCCTTATTAACACTGAAGCTTTCTTT. Its translation is CASSEEGLINTEAFF.

This clone was picked up one time. The chain uses TRBV5-5 and TRBJ2-7; the match to TRBD1 covers 8 bases. The CDR3 totals 14 residues. Trimming at V came to 5 bases and at J to 3 bases, leaving 7 bases not matched to a gene. The V gene's germline CDR1 is SGHKS and CDR2 YYEKEE (reference sequence). CDR3 bases: TGTGCCAGCAGTTCGGACAGGGTCGGCTACGAGCAGTACTTC. Encoded protein: CASSSDRVGYEQYF.